This is a list of T cell receptor beta chains from one sample in a study of blood T cells in healthy people across ages. TCRdb ran MiXCR on the 5' RACE reads and lists one entry per CDR3 protein. The sample records about 1,500,000 distinct CDR3 sequences, 42% being singletons. Sequenced material: blood. Receptors originate from a woman aged 18-35 years in good health. Both conserved end residues are part of each CDR3. A D gene is named only where the DNA matches it firmly. Rows may omit the clone size; those that give it use once, few, many or a size class.

d_call j_call v_call clone_size cdr3_aa cdr3_nt
TRBD1 TRBJ1-1 TRBV28 few CASSREGAGDTEAFF TGTGCCAGCAGTCGTGAGGGGGCGGGTGACACTGAAGCTTTCTTT
NA TRBJ2-7 TRBV29-1 few CSVSTPREQYF TGCAGCGTCTCAACCCCCCGCGAGCAGTACTTC
TRBD2 TRBJ2-3 TRBV6-5 many CASTLAGGTDTQYF TGTGCCAGCACCCTAGCGGGGGGCACAGATACGCAGTATTTT
TRBD1 TRBJ2-7 TRBV7-2 NA CASSLGGQTTYEQYF TGTGCCAGCAGCTTAGGGGGACAGACCACCTACGAGCAGTACTTC
NA TRBJ2-7 TRBV20-1 few CSARDGRTNSYEQYF TGCAGTGCTAGAGATGGCCGGACCAATTCCTACGAGCAGTACTTC
TRBD1 TRBJ1-4 TRBV28 NA CASSWTGTENEKLFF TGTGCCAGCAGTTGGACCGGGACAGAGAATGAAAAACTGTTTTTT
NA TRBJ2-1 TRBV7-2 NA CASSLSAFGHEQFF TGTGCCAGCAGCTTAAGTGCTTTTGGGCATGAGCAGTTCTTC
TRBD2 TRBJ2-1 TRBV5-1 few CASSRRIAGGVNEQFF TGCGCCAGCAGCCGGCGGATAGCGGGAGGTGTCAATGAGCAGTTCTTC
NA TRBJ1-2 TRBV2 NA CASSTQELSGYTF TGTGCCAGCAGTACACAGGAATTGAGTGGCTACACCTTC
NA TRBJ1-1 TRBV6-1 few CASSTGFTVGHTEAFF TGTGCCAGCAGTACAGGATTTACGGTCGGTCACACTGAAGCTTTCTTT
NA TRBJ2-5 TRBV27 NA CASRMGKLETQYF TGTGCCAGCAGGATGGGAAAGCTGGAGACCCAGTACTTC
TRBD1 TRBJ1-2 TRBV9 NA CASSSRDRVLGGYTF TGTGCCAGCAGCTCTCGGGACAGGGTCTTAGGTGGCTACACCTTC
NA TRBJ2-7 TRBV18 NA CASSPLSGTSTYEQYF TGTGCCAGCTCACCATTATCGGGTACTAGTACCTACGAGCAGTACTTC
TRBD2 TRBJ2-1 TRBV7-8 NA CASSLLAEIKGNEQFF TGTGCCAGCAGCTTACTAGCGGAGATCAAAGGCAATGAGCAGTTCTTC
NA TRBJ2-7 TRBV11-2 NA CASSLERASSYEQYF TGTGCCAGCAGCTTGGAGCGGGCCAGCTCCTACGAGCAGTACTTC
NA TRBJ2-1 TRBV6-1 NA CASSASLYSEQFF TGTGCCAGCAGTGCATCACTGTACAGTGAGCAGTTCTTC
NA TRBJ2-1 TRBV18 NA CASSRQSPYNEQFF TGTGCCAGCTCCCGACAGAGCCCCTACAATGAGCAGTTCTTC
NA TRBJ2-3 TRBV20-1 few CSARTTDTRYF TGCAGTGCTAGAACGACAGATACGCGGTATTTT
NA TRBJ1-3 TRBV20-1 NA CSARDPHDNGNTIYF TGCAGTGCTAGAGATCCGCACGACAATGGAAACACCATATATTTT
NA TRBJ1-4 TRBV20-1 few CSARERGSTSVKLFF TGCAGTGCTAGAGAACGGGGCTCTACGTCGGTAAAACTGTTTTTT